This is a list of T cell receptor beta chains from one sample in a study of response to subunit inactivated influenza vaccine. TCRdb reprocessed the RT-PCR reads with MiXCR, giving one entry per CDR3 protein. This table holds under 800,000 distinct CDR3 sequences, around 14% found once. Sequencing used PBMCs from blood, obtained approximately 15 days before vaccination. Receptors originate from a man over 45 who received an inactivated influenza vaccine. Each CDR3 is given with its conserved first and last residue. The D gene is left open where the match is weak. Size tells how often a clone was seen (once, few, many) or the class of an expanded clone, and some rows leave it out.

TRBJ2-3 | - | TRBV19 | many | CASSVKDTSTDTQYF | TGTGCCAGTAGTGTGAAGGACACTAGCACAGATACGCAGTATTTT
TRBJ2-5 | TRBD2 | TRBV5-6 | - | CASSLAASGRIETQYF | TGTGCCAGCAGCTTGGCGGCTAGCGGGAGAATTGAGACCCAGTACTTC
TRBJ2-3 | TRBD1 | TRBV18 | once | CASSPDRGGGDTQYF | TGTGCCAGCTCCCCGGACAGGGGTGGCGGAGATACGCAGTATTTT
TRBJ1-1 | TRBD1 | TRBV20-1 | few | CSARSGTGAVEAFF | TGCAGTGCTAGGTCCGGGACAGGGGCCGTTGAAGCTTTCTTT
TRBJ2-3 | TRBD1 | TRBV5-1 | - | CASSLDRGGTDTQYF | TGCGCCAGCAGCCTGGACAGGGGTGGCACAGATACGCAGTATTTT
TRBJ2-1 | TRBD1 | TRBV28 | - | CASRTGGGNEQFF | TGTGCCAGCAGGACAGGGGGGGGTAATGAGCAGTTCTTC
TRBJ1-2 | - | TRBV18 | few | CASSPARIDYGYTF | TGTGCCAGCTCACCTGCCAGAATTGACTATGGCTACACCTTC
TRBJ2-5 | TRBD2 | TRBV5-1 | - | CASSVAGGYGTQYF | TGCGCCAGCAGCGTAGCGGGGGGGTATGGGACCCAGTACTTC
TRBJ2-7 | TRBD1 | TRBV30 | - | CAWGQGSLSYEQYF | TGTGCCTGGGGACAGGGATCTCTTTCTTACGAGCAGTACTTC
TRBJ2-5 | TRBD2 | TRBV4-2 | many | CASSQDPGLAGYGDQYF | TGTGCCAGCAGCCAAGATCCAGGACTAGCGGGTTACGGGGACCAGTACTTC
TRBJ1-2 | - | TRBV4-2 | - | CASSQDSGVTYGYTF | TGTGCCAGCAGCCAGGACTCAGGGGTGACCTATGGCTACACCTTC
TRBJ2-5 | - | TRBV6-1 | - | CASTDPRAAHQETQYF | TGTGCCAGCACGGACCCCAGGGCAGCGCACCAAGAGACCCAGTACTTC
TRBJ2-7 | - | TRBV4-2 | few | CASSQVAGPGVYEQYF | TGTGCCAGCAGCCAAGTCGCCGGACCGGGAGTCTACGAGCAGTACTTC